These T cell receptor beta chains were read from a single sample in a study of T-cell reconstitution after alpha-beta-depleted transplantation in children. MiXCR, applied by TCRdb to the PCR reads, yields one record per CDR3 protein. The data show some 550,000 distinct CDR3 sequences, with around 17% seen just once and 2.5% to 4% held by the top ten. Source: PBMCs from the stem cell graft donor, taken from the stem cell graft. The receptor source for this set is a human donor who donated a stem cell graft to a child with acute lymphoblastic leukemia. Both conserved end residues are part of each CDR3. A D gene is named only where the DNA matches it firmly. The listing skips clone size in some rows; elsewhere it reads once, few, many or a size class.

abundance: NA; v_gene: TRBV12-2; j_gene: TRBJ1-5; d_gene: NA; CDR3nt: TGTGCAAGTCGCTTAAGAAGGAATCAGCCCCAGCATTTT; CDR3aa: CASRLRRNQPQHF
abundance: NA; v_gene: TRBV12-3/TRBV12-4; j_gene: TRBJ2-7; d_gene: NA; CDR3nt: TGTGCCAGCACCCTTGGGGGTCGCGGCGAGCAGTACTTC; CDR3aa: CASTLGGRGEQYF
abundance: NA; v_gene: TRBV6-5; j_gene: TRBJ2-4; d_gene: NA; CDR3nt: TGTGCCAGCAGTTACAGGAACATTCAGTACTTC; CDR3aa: CASSYRNIQYF
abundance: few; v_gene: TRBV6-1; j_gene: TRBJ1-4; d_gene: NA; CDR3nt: TGTGCCAGCAGCCTTTACAGGGAGGAAAAACTGTTTTTT; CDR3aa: CASSLYREEKLFF
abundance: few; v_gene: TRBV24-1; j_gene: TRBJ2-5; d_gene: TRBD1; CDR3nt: TGTGCCACCAGTGATTTGACCGAGACAGGGCTCCAAGAGACCCAGTACTTC; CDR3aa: CATSDLTETGLQETQYF
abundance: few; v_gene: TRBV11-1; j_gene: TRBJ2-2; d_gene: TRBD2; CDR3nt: TGTGCCAGCAGCTCACCCGGCCTAGCGGGAGAAAGGACCGGGGAGCTGTTTTTT; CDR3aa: CASSSPGLAGERTGELFF
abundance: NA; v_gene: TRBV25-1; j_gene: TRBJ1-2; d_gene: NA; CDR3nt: TGTGCCAGCAGTGAGAGGAGCGTCTATGGCTACACCTTC; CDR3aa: CASSERSVYGYTF
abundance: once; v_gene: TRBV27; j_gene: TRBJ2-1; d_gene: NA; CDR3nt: TGTGCCAGCAGTTTTGTGGGGAAATACAATGAGCAGTTCTTC; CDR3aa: CASSFVGKYNEQFF
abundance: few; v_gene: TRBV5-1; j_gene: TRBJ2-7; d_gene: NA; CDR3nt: TGCGCCAGCAGCTTGGTAGGGGCCGAGCAGTACTTC; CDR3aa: CASSLVGAEQYF
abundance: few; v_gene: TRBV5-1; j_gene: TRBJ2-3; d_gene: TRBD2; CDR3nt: TGCGCCAGCAGCCTTCCACGCGTTCTAGCGGTTAGCACAGATACGCAGTATTTT; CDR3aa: CASSLPRVLAVSTDTQYF
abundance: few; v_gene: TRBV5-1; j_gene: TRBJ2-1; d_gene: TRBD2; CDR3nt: TGCGCCAGCACAATGGCAGGTGGGAGGGCAACTTTCTACAATGAGCAGTTCTTC; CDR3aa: CASTMAGGRATFYNEQFF
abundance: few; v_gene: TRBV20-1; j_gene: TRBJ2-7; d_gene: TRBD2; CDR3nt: TGCAGTGCTGTCATTGCCTCGGGACTAGCGGGATCCTACGAGCAGTACTTC; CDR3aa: CSAVIASGLAGSYEQYF
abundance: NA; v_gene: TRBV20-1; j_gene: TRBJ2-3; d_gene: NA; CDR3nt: TGCAGTGCTAGAGATTGGCTCAGCACAGATACGCAGTATTTT; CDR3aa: CSARDWLSTDTQYF
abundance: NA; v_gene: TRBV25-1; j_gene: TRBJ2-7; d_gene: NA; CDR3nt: TGTGCCAGCAGGACAGATAGTCCGAGAGGCGAGCAGTACTTC; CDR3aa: CASRTDSPRGEQYF
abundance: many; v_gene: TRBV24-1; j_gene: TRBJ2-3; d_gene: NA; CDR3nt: TGTGCCACCAGTGATTTGGGGCTGTCCCCGTCAGATACGCAGTATTTT; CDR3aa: CATSDLGLSPSDTQYF
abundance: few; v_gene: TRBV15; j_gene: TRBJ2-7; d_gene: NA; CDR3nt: TGTGCCACCAGCAGCGAGAGTATTTGGTCATACGAGCAGTACTTC; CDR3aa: CATSSESIWSYEQYF
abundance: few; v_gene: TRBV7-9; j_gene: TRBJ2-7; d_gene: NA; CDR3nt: TGTGCCAGCAGCTCATTCCGGGAAACCCCCTCCTACGAGCAGTACTTC; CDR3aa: CASSSFRETPSYEQYF
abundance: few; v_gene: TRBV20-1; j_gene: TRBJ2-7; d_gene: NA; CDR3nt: TGCAGTGCTAGAGATCGGGACGTTTACTACGAGCAGTACTTC; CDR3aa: CSARDRDVYYEQYF
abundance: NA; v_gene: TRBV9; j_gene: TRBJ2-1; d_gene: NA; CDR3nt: TGTGCCAGCAGCGTACTCACTTCTTACAATGAGCAGTTCTTC; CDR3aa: CASSVLTSYNEQFF
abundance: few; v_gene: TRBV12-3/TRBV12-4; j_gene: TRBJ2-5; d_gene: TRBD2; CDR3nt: TGTGCCAGCAGTCCCTTGGGGGGGATAGAGACCCAGTACTTC; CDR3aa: CASSPLGGIETQYF
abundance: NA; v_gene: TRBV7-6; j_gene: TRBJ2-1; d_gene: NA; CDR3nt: TGTGCCAGCAGCCACCGGGACTCCTACAATGAGCAGTTCTTC; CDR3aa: CASSHRDSYNEQFF
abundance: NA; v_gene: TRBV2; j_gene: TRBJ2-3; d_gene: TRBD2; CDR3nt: TGTGCCAGCAGGAGGACTAGCGGGAGGGCCTTTGGGGCAGATACGCAGTATTTT; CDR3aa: CASRRTSGRAFGADTQYF
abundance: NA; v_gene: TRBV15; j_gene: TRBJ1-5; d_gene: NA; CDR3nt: TGTGCCACCAGCAGACCAAATCAGCCCCAGCATTTT; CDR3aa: CATSRPNQPQHF
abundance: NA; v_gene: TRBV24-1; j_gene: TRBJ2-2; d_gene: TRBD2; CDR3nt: TGTGCCACCAGTGCCAGGACCGGGACTAGCAGGGAGACCGGGGAGCTGTTTTTT; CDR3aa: CATSARTGTSRETGELFF
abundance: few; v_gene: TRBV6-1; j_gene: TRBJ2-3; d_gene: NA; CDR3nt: TGTGCCAGCAGTGAAGCAGCATTGAGCACAGATACGCAGTATTTT; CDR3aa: CASSEAALSTDTQYF
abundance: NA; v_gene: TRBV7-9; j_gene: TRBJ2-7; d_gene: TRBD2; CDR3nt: TGTGCCAGCAGCTTAGTGGGACTAGCGGCTTACGAGCAGTACTTC; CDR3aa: CASSLVGLAAYEQYF
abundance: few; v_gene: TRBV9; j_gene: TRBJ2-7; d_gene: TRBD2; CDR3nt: TGTGCCAGCGGAACCGGGACTATGGTCGAGCAGTACTTC; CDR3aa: CASGTGTMVEQYF
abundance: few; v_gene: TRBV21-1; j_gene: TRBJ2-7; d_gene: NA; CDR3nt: TGTGCCAGCAGCAAAGCGGCCCCCCCCAGGGGCAAACAATACGAGCAGTACTTC; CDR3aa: CASSKAAPPRGKQYEQYF
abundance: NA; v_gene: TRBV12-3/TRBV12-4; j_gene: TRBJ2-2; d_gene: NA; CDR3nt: TGTGCCAGCACCCTAATTTGGCGGGGCACCGGGGAGCTGTTTTTT; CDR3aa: CASTLIWRGTGELFF
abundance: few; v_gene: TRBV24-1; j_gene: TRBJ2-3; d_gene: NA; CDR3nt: TGTGCCACCAGTGATTCTACAGGGTTCACAGATACGCAGTATTTT; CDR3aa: CATSDSTGFTDTQYF
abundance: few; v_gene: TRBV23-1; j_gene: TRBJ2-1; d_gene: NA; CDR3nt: TGCGCCAGCAGTCTTCTCGAAGCTTCCTACAATGAGCAGTTCTTC; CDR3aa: CASSLLEASYNEQFF
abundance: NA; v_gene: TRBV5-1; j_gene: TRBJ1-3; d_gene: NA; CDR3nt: TGCGCCAGCAGCTCCTACCCAGGGTCTGGAAACACCATATATTTT; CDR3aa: CASSSYPGSGNTIYF